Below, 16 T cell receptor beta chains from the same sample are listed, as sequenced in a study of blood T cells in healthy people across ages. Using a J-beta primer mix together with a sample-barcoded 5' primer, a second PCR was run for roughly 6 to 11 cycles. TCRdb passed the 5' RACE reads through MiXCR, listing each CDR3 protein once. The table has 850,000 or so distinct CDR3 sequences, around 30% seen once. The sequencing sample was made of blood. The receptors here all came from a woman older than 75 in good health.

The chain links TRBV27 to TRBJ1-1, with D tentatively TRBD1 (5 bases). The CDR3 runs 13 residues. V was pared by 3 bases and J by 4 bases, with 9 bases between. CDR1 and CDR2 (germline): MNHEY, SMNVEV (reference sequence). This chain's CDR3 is CASSFQGFTEAFF. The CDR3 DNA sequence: TGTGCCAGCAGTTTCCAGGGTTTCACTGAAGCTTTCTTT.

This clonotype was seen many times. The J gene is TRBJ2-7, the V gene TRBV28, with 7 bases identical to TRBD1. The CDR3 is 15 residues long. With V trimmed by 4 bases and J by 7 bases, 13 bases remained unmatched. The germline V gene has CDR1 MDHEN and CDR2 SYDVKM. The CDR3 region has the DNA TGTGCCAGCAGTTCTGGGACAGCGCGGGTCTGGGAGCAGTACTTC. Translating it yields CASSSGTARVWEQYF.

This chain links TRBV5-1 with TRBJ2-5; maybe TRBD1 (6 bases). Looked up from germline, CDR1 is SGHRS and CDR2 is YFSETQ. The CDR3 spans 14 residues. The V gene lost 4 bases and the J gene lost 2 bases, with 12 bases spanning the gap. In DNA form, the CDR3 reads TGCGCCAGCAGCATTGGACAGCAGCAAGAGACCCAGTACTTC. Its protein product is CASSIGQQQETQYF.

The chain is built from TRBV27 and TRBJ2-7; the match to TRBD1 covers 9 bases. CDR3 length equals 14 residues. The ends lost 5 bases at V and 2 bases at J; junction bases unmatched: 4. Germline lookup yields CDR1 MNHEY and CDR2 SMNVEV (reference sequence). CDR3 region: CASSIRDRAYEQYF. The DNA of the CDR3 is TGTGCCAGCAGTATCCGGGACAGGGCCTACGAGCAGTACTTC.

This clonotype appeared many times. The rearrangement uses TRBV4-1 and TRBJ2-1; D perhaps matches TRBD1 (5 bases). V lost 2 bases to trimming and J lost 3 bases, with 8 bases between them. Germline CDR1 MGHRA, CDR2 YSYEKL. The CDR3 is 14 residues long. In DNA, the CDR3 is TGCGCCAGCAGCCAACAGGGCGTCTACAATGAGCAGTTCTTC. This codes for CASSQQGVYNEQFF.

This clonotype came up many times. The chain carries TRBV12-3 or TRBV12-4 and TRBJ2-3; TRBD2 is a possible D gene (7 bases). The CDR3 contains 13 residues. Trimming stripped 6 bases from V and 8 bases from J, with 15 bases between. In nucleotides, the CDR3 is TGTGCCAGCAGGTTACGGGGGGCCACTACGCAGTATTTT. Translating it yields CASRLRGATTQYF.

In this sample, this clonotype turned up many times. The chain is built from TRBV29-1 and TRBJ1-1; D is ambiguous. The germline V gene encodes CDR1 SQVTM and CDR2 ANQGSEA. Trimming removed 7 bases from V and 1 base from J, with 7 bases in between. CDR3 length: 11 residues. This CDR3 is CSARKNTEAFF. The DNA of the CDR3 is TGCAGCGCCAGGAAGAACACTGAAGCTTTCTTT.

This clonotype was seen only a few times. In nucleotides, the CDR3 is TGTGCCAGCAGCTCGCCCGGCGACATGAGCCTTGGCTACACCTTC. It codes for CASSSPGDMSLGYTF. The chain couples TRBV27 to TRBJ1-2, with D uncertain. The CDR3 sequence is 15 residues long. CDR1 and CDR2 (germline): MNHEY, SMNVEV (reference sequence). V was shortened by 6 bases and J by 7 bases, with 21 bases between the two germline ends.

CDR3 DNA: TGTGCCAGCAGTTTAGCGGTTGCGGGTCGCGGTAAAGCTTTCTTT. Protein sequence: CASSLAVAGRGKAFF. This chain links TRBV12-3 or TRBV12-4 with TRBJ1-1, with D unclear. The CDR3 spans 15 residues. V was pared by 0 bases and J by 9 bases, with 17 bases between.

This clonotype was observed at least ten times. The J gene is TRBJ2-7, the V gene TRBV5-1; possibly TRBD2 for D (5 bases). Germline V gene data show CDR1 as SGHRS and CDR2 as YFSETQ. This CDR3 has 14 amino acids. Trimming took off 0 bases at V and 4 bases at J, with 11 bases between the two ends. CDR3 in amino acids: CASSLARGRYEQYF. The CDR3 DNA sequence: TGCGCCAGCAGCTTGGCCCGGGGTAGGTACGAGCAGTACTTC.

CDR3 DNA: TGCGCCAGCAGCTTGGATCATTGGGATGAGCAGTTCTTC. It codes for CASSLDHWDEQFF. The chain is built from TRBV5-1 and TRBJ2-1; D remains unclear. The CDR3 is made up of 13 amino acids. CDR1 SGHRS and CDR2 YFSETQ come from the germline V gene. The V end lost 0 bases, the J end lost 8 bases, and 9 bases lay between the germline ends. The full variable domain, completed using reference TRBV5-1 and TRBJ2-1, is KAGVTQTPRYLIKTRGQQVTLSCSPISGHRSVSWYQQTPGQGLQFLFEYFSETQRNKGNFPGRFSGRQFSNSRSEMNVSTLELGDSALYLCASSLDHWDEQFFGPGTRLTVL.

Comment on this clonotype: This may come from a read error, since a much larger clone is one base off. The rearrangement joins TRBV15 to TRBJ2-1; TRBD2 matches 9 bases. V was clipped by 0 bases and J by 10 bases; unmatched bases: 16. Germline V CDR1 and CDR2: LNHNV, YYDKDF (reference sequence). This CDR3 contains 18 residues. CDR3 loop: CATSRDKGLARFHHEQFF. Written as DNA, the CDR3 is TGTGCCACCAGCAGAGATAAAGGACTAGCGCGGTTTCATCACGAGCAGTTCTTC.

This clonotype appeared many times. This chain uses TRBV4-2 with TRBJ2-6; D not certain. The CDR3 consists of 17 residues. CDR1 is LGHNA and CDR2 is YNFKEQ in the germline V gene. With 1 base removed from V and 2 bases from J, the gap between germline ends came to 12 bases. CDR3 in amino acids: CASSQVGRTTGANVLTF. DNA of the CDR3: TGTGCCAGCAGCCAAGTCGGTAGAACGACTGGGGCCAACGTCCTGACTTTC.

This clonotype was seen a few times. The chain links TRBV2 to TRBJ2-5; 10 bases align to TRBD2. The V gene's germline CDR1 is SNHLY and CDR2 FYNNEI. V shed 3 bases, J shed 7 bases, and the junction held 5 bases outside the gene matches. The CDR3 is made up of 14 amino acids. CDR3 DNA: TGTGCCAGCAGTGACGGGACTAGCGTTCGGACCCAGTACTTC. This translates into CASSDGTSVRTQYF.

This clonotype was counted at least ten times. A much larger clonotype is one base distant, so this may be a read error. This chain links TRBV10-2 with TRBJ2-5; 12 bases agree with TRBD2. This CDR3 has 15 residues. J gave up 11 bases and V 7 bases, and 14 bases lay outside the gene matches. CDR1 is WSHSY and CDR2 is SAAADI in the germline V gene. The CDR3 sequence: CASTRLAGDINEQYF. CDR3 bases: TGCGCCAGCACCCGACTAGCGGGGGACATCAATGAGCAGTACTTC.

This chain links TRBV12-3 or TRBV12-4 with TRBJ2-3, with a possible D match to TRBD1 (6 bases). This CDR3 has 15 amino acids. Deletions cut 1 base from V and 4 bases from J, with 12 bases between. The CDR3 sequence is CASSLVQGGADTQYF. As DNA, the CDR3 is TGTGCCAGCAGTTTAGTGCAAGGGGGAGCAGATACGCAGTATTTT.